One and the same sample provided the 16 T cell receptor beta chains below, sequenced in a study of T cells in Graves' hyperthyroidism and ophthalmopathy. Amplification of TCR beta CDR3 regions used RNA as the template. First-round RT-PCR with HTBI primers amplified the TCR CDR3 region. TCRdb called the multiplex PCR reads again in MiXCR, with one record for every CDR3 protein. The sample holds a few hundred thousand distinct CDR3 sequences, less than 25% seen once. Material: blood. These receptors came from a man younger than 35 with Graves' hyperthyroidism.

The chain employs TRBV15 and TRBJ2-7; 7 bases agree with TRBD2. The length of the CDR3 is 16 residues. V gave up 4 bases and J gave up 7 bases; unmatched junction bases: 16. Per the germline V gene, CDR1 is LNHNV and CDR2 is YYDKDF (reference sequence). DNA of the CDR3: TGTGCCACCAGCAAGACCACCCGAGCGGGACTGGGTGAGCAGTACTTC. This sequence encodes CATSKTTRAGLGEQYF.

This clonotype was detected many times. This chain links TRBV11-2 with TRBJ2-7; 7 bases fit TRBD1. This CDR3 spans 13 amino acids. Germline trimming cut 3 bases from V and 5 bases from J; bases unmatched to any gene: 4. CDR1 and CDR2 from the germline V gene are SGHAT and FQNNGV. The CDR3 region is CASSFTGDHEQYF. The CDR3 bases are TGTGCCAGCAGCTTCACAGGGGACCACGAGCAGTACTTC.

The rearrangement links TRBV24-1 to TRBJ2-5; D is uncertain. This CDR3 has 12 residues. Germline assignment: CDR1 KGHDR and CDR2 SFDVKD. V was shortened by 3 bases and J by 3 bases, with 4 bases between the two germline ends. In DNA form, the CDR3 reads TGTGCCACCAGTGATCCCAAAGAGACCCAGTACTTC. Translating gives CATSDPKETQYF.

The J gene is TRBJ2-5, the V gene TRBV30; 10 bases match TRBD2. Germline loops: CDR1 GTSNPN, CDR2 SVGIG (reference sequence). The length of the CDR3 is 14 residues. Trimming at V came to 8 bases and at J to 3 bases, leaving 9 bases not matched to a gene. CDR3 DNA: TGTGCCCCCCAACTAGCGGGGTTTGAAGAGACCCAGTACTTC. Amino acid sequence: CAPQLAGFEETQYF.

At least ten counts were recorded for this clonotype. The chain employs TRBV20-1 and TRBJ1-1; the D gene is possibly TRBD1 (5 bases). This CDR3 region has 16 residues. CDR1 is DFQATT and CDR2 is SNEGSKA in the germline V gene (reference sequence). V lost 4 bases and J 2 bases, leaving 20 bases between the germline ends. The CDR3 loop is CSAIRLWGIRNTEAFF. As DNA, the CDR3 is TGCAGTGCTATCAGGCTTTGGGGGATCCGCAACACTGAAGCTTTCTTT.

This clonotype was recorded many times. The chain carries TRBV6-1 and TRBJ2-7, with TRBD2 matching 7 bases. Germline V gene data show CDR1 as MNHNS and CDR2 as SASEGT. The CDR3 has 15 residues. V lost 5 bases, J lost 3 bases, and 10 bases stayed unmatched. The DNA for the CDR3 is TGTGCCAGCAGTCTGGGGGGAGGGATAGACTACGAGCAGTACTTC. Its protein product is CASSLGGGIDYEQYF.

This clonotype has at least ten counts. V is TRBV19 and J is TRBJ1-2; no clear D. The CDR3 loop spans 15 amino acids. Trimming removed 10 bases at V and 4 bases at J, with 22 bases between. Looked up from germline, CDR1 is LNHDA and CDR2 is SQIVND (reference sequence). CDR3 nucleotides: TGTGCCACTCGGAGCCAAAGATCCTCTGGCTATGGCTACACCTTC. Protein product: CATRSQRSSGYGYTF. The whole variable domain, remainder taken from reference TRBV19 and TRBJ1-2, is DGGITQSPKYLFRKEGQNVTLSCEQNLNHDAMYWYRQDPGQGLRLIYYSQIVNDFQKGDIAEGYSVSREKKESFPLTVTSAQKNPTAFYLCATRSQRSSGYGYTFGSGTRLTVV.

This clonotype was found many times. The chain combines TRBV28 with TRBJ2-7; possibly TRBD1 for D (6 bases). The CDR3 loop spans 13 amino acids. Germline V lookup: CDR1 MDHEN, CDR2 SYDVKM. Trimming stripped 10 bases from V and 0 bases from J, with 13 bases between. CDR3 in amino acids: CATLGQRSYEQYF. Here the CDR3 DNA reads TGTGCCACCCTAGGACAGCGCTCCTACGAGCAGTACTTC.

This clonotype was found many times. J is TRBJ1-1 and V is TRBV27; D remains ambiguous. This CDR3 has 14 amino acids. The V end lost 5 bases, the J end lost 3 bases, and 13 bases lay between the germline ends. Per germline, CDR1 MNHEY and CDR2 SMNVEV (reference sequence). CDR3 sequence: CASSPFPGDTEAFF. In DNA form, the CDR3 reads TGTGCCAGCAGTCCCTTCCCGGGAGACACTGAAGCTTTCTTT.

This clonotype was seen many times. The V gene is TRBV20-1, the J gene TRBJ1-2, with D perhaps TRBD1 (5 bases). The germline V and J ends were trimmed by 4 bases and 6 bases, with 12 bases remaining between them. Germline V gene data show CDR1 as DFQATT and CDR2 as SNEGSKA (reference sequence). CDR3 length: 12 residues. In nucleotides, the CDR3 is TGCAGTGCTAAAACCGGGACGCATGGCTACACCTTC. Translation gives CSAKTGTHGYTF.

This clonotype has ten or more counts. As the CDR3 is not closed by the conserved phenylalanine or tryptophan, this likely results from a read error. This chain joins TRBV6-1 and TRBJ1-2; a possible D gene is TRBD1 (6 bases). Germline V gene data show CDR1 as MNHNS and CDR2 as SASEGT. V lost 6 bases and J lost 0, with 11 bases in between. This CDR3 has 14 residues. The CDR3 nucleotides are TGTGCCAGCAGGGGGGCTTCCGCTAACTATGGCTACACCCTC. This translates into CASRGASANYGYTL.

There are many counts of this clonotype. The J gene is TRBJ1-2, the V gene TRBV10-2, with D maybe TRBD1 (6 bases). This CDR3 spans 14 amino acids. V was clipped by 6 bases and J by 3 bases, with 14 bases between them. The V gene's germline CDR1 is WSHSY and CDR2 SAAADI. CDR3 coding DNA: TGCGCCAGCAGACAGGGAGTTGATCACTATGGCTACACCTTC. Protein product: CASRQGVDHYGYTF.

This clonotype was observed a few times. J is TRBJ2-4 and V is TRBV11-3; D gene ambiguous. This CDR3 has 16 residues. V gave up 4 bases and J gave up 0 bases, with 13 bases separating them. Germline loops: CDR1 SGHNT, CDR2 YENEEA. CDR3 nucleotides: TGTGCCAGCAGCTCCGGACGGCCTCTAGCCAAAAACATTCAGTACTTC. Translating it yields CASSSGRPLAKNIQYF.

This clonotype was observed many times. This chain links TRBV27 with TRBJ2-5, with a possible D match to TRBD1 (6 bases). Germline-derived CDR1 and CDR2 are MNHEY and SMNVEV (reference sequence). Trimming removed 3 bases from V and 2 bases from J, with 7 bases in between. The CDR3 contains 13 residues. CDR3 nucleotide sequence: TGTGCCAGCAGTTTTACAGGGCAAGAGACCCAGTACTTC. Its translation: CASSFTGQETQYF.

This clonotype has a count of ten or more. The chain employs TRBV7-3 and TRBJ1-5; 7 positions agree with TRBD1. The CDR3 covers 16 residues. The V and J ends lost 1 base and 6 bases, in that order; junction bases with no gene match: 9. Germline V gene sequence: CDR1 SGHTA, CDR2 FQGTGA. CDR3 region: CASSLIGDREFQPQHF. The CDR3 DNA sequence: TGTGCCAGCAGCTTAATCGGAGACAGGGAGTTTCAGCCCCAGCATTTT.

The chain has TRBV6-2 or TRBV6-3 and TRBJ2-1; 8 bases match TRBD2. The CDR3 length is 15 residues. After removal of 6 bases from V and 0 bases from J, the junction contained 4 bases not matched to a gene. Germline lookup yields CDR1 MNHEY and CDR2 SVGEGT. The CDR3 reads CASSPGTSSYNEQFF. The CDR3 nucleotides read TGTGCCAGCAGCCCCGGGACTAGCTCCTACAATGAGCAGTTCTTC.